This T cell receptor beta chain comes out of a study of T cells in Graves' hyperthyroidism and ophthalmopathy. In its sample, this clonotype was seen a few times. What was amplified from RNA transcripts were TCR beta CDR3 regions. TCR CDR3 underwent first-round RT-PCR with the HTBI primer set. TCRdb reanalysed the multiplex PCR reads using MiXCR and keeps one entry per CDR3 protein. The sample gives more than 600,000 distinct CDR3 sequences, about 16% of which show up once; around 8.1% is in the top ten. CDR3 length: 17 amino acids. Trimming shortened V by 4 bases and J by 4 bases, and 23 bases separated the two germline ends. Germline V gene sequence: CDR1 SGHRS, CDR2 YFSETQ.

The sequencing input was blood. The TCR sequence derives from a young man with Graves' hyperthyroidism. The V gene is TRBV5-1, the J gene TRBJ1-1; no clear D. CDR3 loop: CASSEQPGPEAGTEAFF. The CDR3 DNA reads TGCGCCAGCAGCGAACAACCCGGGCCCGAGGCGGGCACTGAAGCTTTCTTT.